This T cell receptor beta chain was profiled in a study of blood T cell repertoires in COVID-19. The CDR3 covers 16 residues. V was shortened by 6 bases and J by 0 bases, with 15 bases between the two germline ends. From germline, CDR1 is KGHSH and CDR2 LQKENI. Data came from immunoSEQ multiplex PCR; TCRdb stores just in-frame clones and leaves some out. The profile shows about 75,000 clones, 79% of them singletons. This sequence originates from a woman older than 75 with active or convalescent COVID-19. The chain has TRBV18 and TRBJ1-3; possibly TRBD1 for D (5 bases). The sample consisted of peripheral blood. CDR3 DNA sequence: TGTGCCAGCTCCCCCAGTGGGGGGTACTCTGGAAACACCATATATTTT. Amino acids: CASSPSGGYSGNTIYF.